Listed here is a single T cell receptor beta chain. Some clones are missing from TCRdb's copy, which holds only in-frame ones; the method was immunoSEQ multiplex PCR. The data show approximately 210,000 clones, around 86% seen once. The data were obtained in a study of blood T cell repertoires in COVID-19. The CDR3 length is 15 residues. Germline V lookup: CDR1 SGDLS, CDR2 YYNGEE. Deletions cut 9 bases from V and 0 bases from J, with 18 bases between. The rearrangement joins TRBV9 to TRBJ1-1; no definite D call. Input material: PBMCs or T cells enriched from blood (not recorded which). The clonotype was recovered from a man aged 25 to 40 in a cohort exposed to, infected with or recovered from COVID-19 (not recorded which). The CDR3 sequence is CAIKGKWGVNTEAFF. The CDR3 coding sequence is TGTGCCATTAAAGGGAAGTGGGGAGTGAACACTGAAGCTTTCTTT.